These 5 T cell receptor beta chains were all obtained from the same sample, sequenced in a study of cytomegalovirus exposure and HLA in healthy donors. Vbeta (60) and Jbeta (13) primers were used in the PCR. Profiled with immunoSEQ multiplex PCR; TCRdb holds only in-frame clones, not every one. Of approximately 120,000 clones listed, roughly 71% are singletons. Sequencing was performed on PBMCs. The receptors stem from an older woman in good health and CMV-seropositive.

The chain couples TRBV19 to TRBJ1-1; a weak D match, TRBD1 (6 bases). CDR3 length equals 15 residues. V lost 3 bases and J lost 1, with 12 bases in between. The germline gives CDR1 LNHDA, CDR2 SQIVND (reference sequence). CDR3 DNA: TGTGCCAGTAGTATGCAGGGACAACCGAACACTGAAGCTTTCTTT. It codes for CASSMQGQPNTEAFF. The full variable domain, completed using reference TRBV19 and TRBJ1-1, is DGGITQSPKYLFRKEGQNVTLSCEQNLNHDAMYWYRQDPGQGLRLIYYSQIVNDFQKGDIAEGYSVSREKKESFPLTVTSAQKNPTAFYLCASSMQGQPNTEAFFGQGTRLTVV.

The chain couples TRBV6-5 to TRBJ1-5, with 8 positions matching TRBD1. The ends lost 5 bases at V and 6 bases at J; junction bases unmatched: 3. The CDR3 spans 13 residues. From germline, CDR1 is MNHEY and CDR2 SVGAGI. The CDR3 nucleotides are TGTGCCAGCAGTACCGACAGGGGTCAGCCCCAGCATTTT. Its protein is CASSTDRGQPQHF.

V usage is TRBV6-6 and J usage is TRBJ2-7; 7 bases map to TRBD1. The CDR3 has 13 amino acids. Germline assignment: CDR1 MNHNY and CDR2 SVGAGI (reference sequence). The V gene end was trimmed by 6 bases and the J gene end by 3 bases; junction bases not matched to a gene: 5. In DNA, the CDR3 is TGTGCCAGCAGAAGACAGGGTGACTACGAGCAGTACTTC. Protein product: CASRRQGDYEQYF.

V and J are TRBV14 and TRBJ1-1; D possibly corresponds to TRBD1 (5 bases). The CDR3 length is 14 residues. Trimming removed 8 bases from V and 5 bases from J, with 18 bases in between. Germline V gene lookup returns CDR1 SGHDN and CDR2 FVKESK. CDR3 amino acids: CASQPGGARTEAFF. The CDR3 DNA reads as TGTGCCAGCCAGCCTGGAGGGGCGCGTACTGAAGCTTTCTTT.

The rearrangement uses TRBV10-1 and TRBJ1-2; D ambiguous. V gave up 2 bases and J gave up 7 bases, with 11 bases separating them. CDR3 length: 13 residues. Germline values: CDR1 WNHNN, CDR2 SYGVQD (reference sequence). Here the CDR3 DNA reads TGCGCCAGCAGTGAGGGACGGGAGGGTGGCTACACCTTC. Translating gives CASSEGREGGYTF.